Listed below are T cell receptor beta chains from one sample, sequenced in a study of T cell responses to AZD1222 COVID-19 vaccine. Measured with immunoSEQ multiplex PCR; TCRdb has only the in-frame clones, and not every one. The sample has 90,000 to 120,000 clones; roughly 86% are singletons. The sample was peripheral blood, taken 28 days after the second dose of the MenACWY control vaccine. These receptors were collected from an adult who received the MenACWY meningococcal vaccine as a control. Both conserved end residues are part of each CDR3. For some rows the clone size is stated as once, few or many, or as a class when expanded; others skip it.

abundance,v_gene,j_gene,CDR3aa
once,TRBV7-8,TRBJ1-5,CASSLVPEQPQHF
NA,TRBV18,TRBJ2-6,CASSPQGAGANVLTF
few,TRBV4-2,TRBJ2-2,CASSHTLRGNTGELFF
NA,TRBV19,TRBJ2-1,CASSMGGGQFF
once,TRBV7-2,TRBJ2-7,CASSLGHGTYEQYF
NA,TRBV5-5,TRBJ2-3,CASSPGTSGRTDTQYF
NA,TRBV30,TRBJ1-3,CAWSVPAGSSGNTIYF
NA,TRBV5-1,TRBJ2-7,CASTRDGGQGAREQYF
once,TRBV10-2,TRBJ1-4,CASRPGTGLQKLFF
NA,TRBV28,TRBJ1-3,CASSLVRDTVGPGNTIYF
NA,TRBV30,TRBJ1-5,CAWSKTGEYQPQHF
NA,TRBV9,TRBJ1-1,CASSSSDRISTEAFF
NA,TRBV21-1,TRBJ1-5,CAGKNRAQPQHF
NA,TRBV4-1,TRBJ2-2,CASSQHRVTGELFF
NA,TRBV6-5,TRBJ1-6,CASFYSGTINSPLHF
NA,TRBV18,TRBJ2-5,CASSPGPGVRGQETQYF
NA,TRBV30,TRBJ1-1,CAWSARLFEAFF
NA,TRBV9,TRBJ2-3,CASSVVEGGQDTQYF
NA,TRBV4-2,TRBJ1-4,CASSQENRGPLGKLFF
NA,TRBV7-3,TRBJ2-6,CASSEDVYSGANVLTF
NA,TRBV15,TRBJ2-7,CATSREVGPGLYEQYF
NA,TRBV5-1,TRBJ2-7,CASSRMVGQSRYEQYF
NA,TRBV6-5,TRBJ2-5,CASTPLNEEETQYF
NA,TRBV5-1,TRBJ2-1,CASSRGAGTLSYNEQFF
NA,TRBV5-5,TRBJ1-1,CASTRQENTEAFF
NA,TRBV6-1,TRBJ2-1,CASSDRGVAGVEQFF
NA,TRBV16,TRBJ2-7,CASSQFLGTYEQYF
NA,TRBV28,TRBJ2-3,CASSPRGQGATDTQYF
NA,TRBV7-2,TRBJ2-5,CASSLILGGGQETQYF
NA,TRBV14,TRBJ2-3,CASSQDRGGRTDTQYF
NA,TRBV29-1,TRBJ1-5,CSVSRDRGPLSNQPQHF
few,TRBV2,TRBJ1-2,CASSRDSYGYTF
NA,TRBV18,TRBJ2-1,CASSFGPNNEQFF
NA,TRBV28,TRBJ1-4,CASSSPPAGVFF
NA,TRBV2,TRBJ1-1,CASSKGENTEAFF
NA,TRBV29-1,TRBJ2-6,CSVDGGSGANVLTF
NA,TRBV6-2/TRBV6-3,TRBJ2-2,CASSYEHPGELFF
NA,TRBV5-1,TRBJ2-2,CASSLAGPGELFF
once,TRBV28,TRBJ2-1,CASSLGGGIYNEQFF
NA,TRBV6-5,TRBJ1-5,CASSSQTNQPQHF
NA,TRBV27,TRBJ2-4,CASRPDGEAKNIQYF
few,TRBV5-5,TRBJ2-1,CASSLTGLAYNEQFF
NA,TRBV7-3,TRBJ2-3,CASSLNAPDTQYF
NA,TRBV18,TRBJ1-1,CASSPRLDEAFF
NA,TRBV19,TRBJ2-2,CASKAGAGELFF
NA,TRBV3-1/TRBV3-2,TRBJ1-2,CASTLQGGRGYTF